This is a list of T cell receptor beta chains from one sample in a study of breast tumors, draining lymph nodes, adjacent tissues. TCRdb itself ran the multiplex PCR reads through MiXCR, one entry per CDR3 protein. The table records approximately 130,000 distinct CDR3 sequences, approximately 20% of them present only once. The source material was axillary lymph node tissue. Receptors originate from a female donor with breast cancer. Some clones in this sample may be carry-over from other donors' samples. Both conserved end residues are trimmed from each CDR3. Size is stated for part of the rows, as once, few or many counts, or as a class when the clone is expanded.

many	TRBV10-1	12	TRBJ2-7	ASSDSGRSYEQY
many	TRBV2	11	TRBJ2-7	ASSDPWGYEQY
NA	TRBV12-3/TRBV12-4	15	TRBJ1-5	ASSLETGGTGSQPQH
many	TRBV11-2	13	TRBJ2-3	ASQLDRGNTDTQY
many	TRBV20-1	10	TRBJ2-1	SAVDYPNEQF
NA	TRBV24-1	13	TRBJ2-5	ATSDATRIGETQY
many	TRBV28	11	TRBJ2-7	ASLAGGQYEQY
NA	TRBV5-4	14	TRBJ2-1	ASGLTGTSGRNEQF
few	TRBV24-1	16	TRBJ1-5	ATSAGTGGPVSNQPQH
many	TRBV24-1	14	TRBJ2-2	ATSGTTGGNTGELF
many	TRBV20-1	11	TRBJ1-2	SARDRDRGGYT
many	TRBV2	13	TRBJ2-5	ASTANQGAGETQY
many	TRBV7-9	13	TRBJ2-1	ASSPTGRGYNEQF
many	TRBV20-1	9	TRBJ2-3	SGRLTDTQY
few	TRBV29-1	12	TRBJ2-5	SVVSHTARETQY
NA	TRBV11-2	10	TRBJ1-2	ASSLESGPFA
many	TRBV20-1	13	TRBJ2-3	SAPYRGGSTDTQY
many	TRBV5-6	12	TRBJ1-4	ASSLDRRGEKLF
many	TRBV25-1	13	TRBJ2-3	ASSDTRRGTDTQY
NA	TRBV7-9	12	TRBJ2-5	ASSGSAGVETQY
many	TRBV10-3	13	TRBJ2-5	AISRLLGYQETQY
many	TRBV20-1	15	TRBJ2-7	SARPARLGAPPHEQY
few	TRBV20-1	13	TRBJ2-5	SARSGRRHQETQY
many	TRBV30	12	TRBJ2-1	AWRGDQLYNEQF
many	TRBV7-9	11	TRBJ2-3	ATRDSGTDTQY
many	TRBV20-1	14	TRBJ2-3	SASPILRNPHDTQY
NA	TRBV28	13	TRBJ2-7	ASSLWLAGGGEQY
many	TRBV6-2/TRBV6-3	13	TRBJ2-7	ASSYSKQLDYEQY
many	TRBV7-8	15	TRBJ2-7	ASSLDASGSPRSEQY
many	TRBV12-3/TRBV12-4	10	TRBJ2-5	ASSTNQETQY
many	TRBV19	14	TRBJ2-5	ASSMRDRVGQETQY
many	TRBV20-1	10	TRBJ2-5	SALVAGETQY
many	TRBV20-1	15	TRBJ1-6	SARDRKDRVFFSPLH
many	TRBV6-6	14	TRBJ2-3	ASSRKTSGSTDTQY
many	TRBV20-1	9	TRBJ2-1	SASGGRVQF
many	TRBV7-2	12	TRBJ2-2	ASSLDSNTGELF
many	TRBV19	10	TRBJ2-1	ASSRDIGEWF